These 3 T cell receptor beta chains were all obtained from the same sample, sequenced in a study of cytomegalovirus exposure and HLA in healthy donors. Primers included in the PCR were 60 Vbeta and 13 Jbeta primers. TCRdb keeps only in-frame clones here, not all; method: immunoSEQ multiplex PCR. Among about 67,000 clones listed, around three quarters were seen once. The sequenced sample consisted of PBMCs. The receptors originated from a woman under 40 in good health and CMV-seronegative.

This sequence joins TRBV9 and TRBJ2-1; D perhaps matches TRBD2 (5 bases). The CDR3 covers 13 residues. Germline V gene sequence: CDR1 SGDLS, CDR2 YYNGEE. V was clipped by 0 bases and J by 9 bases, with 10 bases between them. The CDR3 protein is CASSVVDWGEQFF. The CDR3 DNA is TGTGCCAGCAGCGTAGTGGACTGGGGTGAGCAGTTCTTC.

V gene TRBV4-1 combines with J gene TRBJ2-2; D is ambiguous. V was clipped by 0 bases and J by 5 bases, with 4 bases between them. Germline V CDR1 and CDR2: MGHRA, YSYEKL. This CDR3 region has 13 residues. CDR3 nucleotides: TGCGCCAGCAGCCAAGAGTCTACCGGGGAGCTGTTTTTT. It encodes CASSQESTGELFF.

This rearrangement joins TRBV13 to TRBJ2-7, with 8 bases matching TRBD2. The germline gives CDR1 PRHDT, CDR2 FYEKMQ (reference sequence). Trimming at V came to 4 bases and at J to 0 bases, leaving 14 bases not matched to a gene. This CDR3 has 18 amino acids. This chain's CDR3 is CASSSYWLERGSSYEQYF. Written as DNA, the CDR3 is TGTGCCAGCAGCTCATATTGGCTCGAGCGGGGGAGCTCCTACGAGCAGTACTTC.